Listed below are T cell receptor beta chains from one sample, sequenced in a study of long-term antiretroviral therapy in people with HIV. Data came from immunoSEQ multiplex PCR; TCRdb stores just in-frame clones and leaves some out. The sample consists of 15,000 to 20,000 clones, around 85% of them appearing once. The sequenced sample was unsorted PBMCs, obtained just before starting antiretroviral therapy. Receptors originate from a man aged 35-49 years with HIV. CDR3s include the opening cysteine and the closing phenylalanine or tryptophan. A D gene is named only where the DNA matches it firmly. Size tells how often a clone was seen (once, few, many) or the class of an expanded clone, and some rows leave it out.

cdr3_aa	cdr3_nt	d_call	v_call	j_call	clone_size
CASSLNEGIYNEQFF	TGTGCCAGCAGCTTAAACGAGGGAATTTACAATGAGCAGTTCTTC	.	TRBV7-8	TRBJ2-1	once
CASSLEGLNIQYF	TGTGCCAGCAGCCTCGAGGGCTTAAACATTCAGTACTTC	.	TRBV6-1	TRBJ2-4	.
CASSYGTSGTQYF	TGTGCCAGCAGCTACGGGACTAGCGGGACCCAGTACTTC	TRBD2	TRBV11-2	TRBJ2-5	.
CASSFSGQATRYGYTF	TGTGCCAGCAGTTTTTCCGGCCAGGCGACTCGCTATGGCTACACCTTC	.	TRBV27	TRBJ1-2	.
CASSLEWAYNEQFF	TGCGCCAGCAGCTTGGAGTGGGCCTACAATGAGCAGTTCTTC	.	TRBV5-1	TRBJ2-1	.
CASSLEGIGTQYF	TGTGCCAGCAGCTTGGAAGGAATCGGGACCCAGTACTTC	.	TRBV11-2	TRBJ2-5	.
CASSLARVEGADGYTF	TGTGCCAGCAGCTTAGCGCGGGTGGAGGGGGCCGATGGCTACACCTTC	TRBD1	TRBV7-6	TRBJ1-2	.
CASMEGYPPSYEQYF	TGCGCCAGTATGGAGGGGTATCCCCCCTCGTACGAGCAGTACTTC	.	TRBV10-2	TRBJ2-7	.
CASSVQGDTEAFF	TGTGCCAGCAGCGTACAGGGGGATACTGAAGCTTTCTTT	TRBD1	TRBV11-3	TRBJ1-1	.
CASSHSGGDNEQFF	TGTGCCAGCAGTCACAGCGGGGGGGACAATGAGCAGTTCTTC	TRBD2	TRBV6-5	TRBJ2-1	.
CASSQGPPLGAYTGELFF	TGCGCCAGCAGCCAAGGTCCCCCGTTGGGGGCGTACACCGGGGAGCTGTTTTTT	.	TRBV4-1	TRBJ2-2	few
CASSQREGTDTQYF	TGTGCCAGCAGTCAGCGGGAGGGGACAGATACGCAGTATTTT	TRBD2	TRBV7-9	TRBJ2-3	.
CASSSQGDYGYTF	TGTGCCAGCTCATCCCAGGGAGACTATGGCTACACCTTC	.	TRBV18	TRBJ1-2	.
CAIRYPSGELFF	TGTGCCATCAGATACCCTTCCGGGGAGCTGTTTTTT	.	TRBV10-3	TRBJ2-2	.
CASSLLAGNTGELFF	TGTGCCAGCAGTTTACTAGCGGGTAACACCGGGGAGCTGTTTTTT	TRBD2	TRBV28	TRBJ2-2	.
CASSFFGLAYEQFF	TGTGCCAGCAGTTTCTTCGGACTAGCCTATGAGCAGTTCTTC	TRBD2	TRBV27	TRBJ2-1	.
CASSFSGRAGDEQFF	TGCGCCAGCAGCTTTAGCGGGAGGGCCGGTGATGAGCAGTTCTTC	TRBD2	TRBV5-1	TRBJ2-1	.
CASSGTWTSDGELFF	TGTGCCAGCAGTGGGACCTGGACTAGCGACGGGGAGCTGTTTTTT	TRBD2	TRBV6-5	TRBJ2-2	.
CASSLFPADPYGYTF	TGCGCCAGCAGCTTGTTTCCCGCAGATCCCTATGGCTACACCTTC	.	TRBV5-1	TRBJ1-2	.
CASSLVAGGGDTQYF	TGCGCCAGCAGCTTGGTGGCAGGGGGAGGAGATACGCAGTATTTT	.	TRBV5-1	TRBJ2-3	.
CASAGTGNPYEQYF	TGTGCCAGTGCCGGGACAGGGAACCCCTACGAGCAGTACTTC	TRBD1	TRBV2	TRBJ2-7	.
CASSGVGSYSNQPQHF	TGTGCCAGCAGTGGAGTTGGTTCATATAGCAATCAGCCCCAGCATTTT	.	TRBV6-1	TRBJ1-5	.
CASSRLAGAPTDTQYF	TGTGCCAGTAGTCGACTAGCGGGAGCCCCTACAGATACGCAGTATTTT	TRBD2	TRBV19	TRBJ2-3	.
CASILSSGIPEDTQYF	TGTGCCAGCATCCTTTCTTCCGGGATTCCGGAGGATACGCAGTATTTT	.	TRBV7-9	TRBJ2-3	.
CASSLTSSYEQYF	TGTGCCAGCAGCTTAACTAGCTCCTACGAGCAGTACTTC	.	TRBV7-7	TRBJ2-7	.
CASSLPGGSGANVLTF	TGTGCCAGCAGCCTTCCCGGGGGCTCTGGGGCCAACGTCCTGACTTTC	.	TRBV5-6	TRBJ2-6	.
CASSQEGGALGIQYF	TGCGCCAGCAGCCAAGAGGGGGGGGCGCTGGGCATTCAGTACTTC	.	TRBV4-1	TRBJ2-4	.
CASMEGQGSNQPQHF	TGTGCCAGCATGGAGGGACAGGGTAGCAATCAGCCCCAGCATTTT	TRBD1	TRBV2	TRBJ1-5	few
CASSEGRIPKNIQYF	TGTGCCAGCAGTGAGGGGAGGATCCCCAAAAACATTCAGTACTTC	.	TRBV6-1	TRBJ2-4	.
CASSLEGGLNQPQHF	TGTGCCAGCAGCTTGGAAGGGGGTCTCAATCAGCCCCAGCATTTT	.	TRBV5-5	TRBJ1-5	.
CASSPGTGGTNEKLFF	TGTGCCAGCAGCCCTGGGACAGGGGGAACTAATGAAAAACTGTTTTTT	TRBD1	TRBV7-3	TRBJ1-4	.
CASGLDFNYGYTF	TGTGCTAGTGGTTTGGACTTCAACTATGGCTACACCTTC	.	TRBV12-5	TRBJ1-2	.
CASSFLRGRVDTEAFF	TGTGCCAGCAGCTTTCTCAGGGGGCGTGTGGACACTGAAGCTTTCTTT	TRBD1	TRBV7-9	TRBJ1-1	.
CATSRGQASNEQFF	TGTGCCACCAGCAGAGGGCAGGCGAGCAATGAGCAGTTCTTC	.	TRBV15	TRBJ2-1	.
CASTLNAGVDTIYF	TGTGCCAGCACCTTAAACGCAGGGGTGGACACCATATATTTT	.	TRBV2	TRBJ1-3	.
CASSSLRGGNTDTQYF	TGTGCCAGCAGCTCGCTTCGCGGGGGGAACACAGATACGCAGTATTTT	TRBD2	TRBV7-9	TRBJ2-3	.
CATSKISVTSWQRENTEAFF	TGTGCCACCAGCAAAATTAGCGTAACCTCGTGGCAGCGGGAGAACACTGAAGCTTTCTTT	.	TRBV15	TRBJ1-1	once
CASSYMGLAGYEQFF	TGTGCCAGCAGTTACATGGGACTAGCGGGATATGAGCAGTTCTTC	TRBD2	TRBV6-6	TRBJ2-1	.
CASSPGQGNEQYF	TGTGCCAGCAGCCCCGGACAGGGCAATGAGCAGTACTTC	TRBD1	TRBV7-9	TRBJ2-7	.
CASSDGQGPNTGELFF	TGTGCCAGCAGCGACGGCCAGGGTCCGAACACCGGGGAGCTGTTTTTT	.	TRBV9	TRBJ2-2	medium-sized
CASSQDRTRETEAFF	TGCGCCAGCAGCCAGGATCGGACTCGAGAGACTGAAGCTTTCTTT	.	TRBV4-1	TRBJ1-1	few
CAISEAFHSGANVLTF	TGTGCCATCAGTGAAGCCTTTCACTCTGGGGCCAACGTCCTGACTTTC	.	TRBV10-3	TRBJ2-6	.
CASSFSFPWRSNTGELFF	TGTGCCAGCAGCTTCTCTTTCCCGTGGCGGTCGAACACCGGGGAGCTGTTTTTT	.	TRBV7-2	TRBJ2-2	.